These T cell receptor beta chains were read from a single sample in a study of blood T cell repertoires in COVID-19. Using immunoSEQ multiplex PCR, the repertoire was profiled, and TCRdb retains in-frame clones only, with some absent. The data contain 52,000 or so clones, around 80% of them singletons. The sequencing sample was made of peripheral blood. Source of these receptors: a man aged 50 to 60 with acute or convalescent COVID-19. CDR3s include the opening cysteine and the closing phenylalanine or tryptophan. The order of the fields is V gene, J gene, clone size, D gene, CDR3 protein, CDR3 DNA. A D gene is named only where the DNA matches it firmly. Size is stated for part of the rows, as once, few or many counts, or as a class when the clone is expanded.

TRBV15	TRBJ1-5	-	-	CATSRDSQPQHF	TGTGCCACCAGCAGAGATAGCCAGCCCCAGCATTTT
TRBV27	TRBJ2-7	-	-	CASSLGGEGDEQYF	TGTGCCAGCAGTTTAGGAGGGGAAGGCGACGAGCAGTACTTC
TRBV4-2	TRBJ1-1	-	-	CASSQVGGTKNTEAFF	TGTGCCAGCAGCCAAGTGGGGGGGACAAAGAACACTGAAGCTTTCTTT
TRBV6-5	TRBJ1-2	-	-	CASSYLGGDYGYTF	TGTGCCAGCAGTTATCTGGGGGGGGACTATGGCTACACCTTC
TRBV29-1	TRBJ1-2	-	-	CSDLQGNGGYTF	TGCAGCGACCTGCAGGGGAATGGCGGCTACACCTTC
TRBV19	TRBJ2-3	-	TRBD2	CASSILRSGLSDTQYF	TGTGCCAGTAGTATTCTCCGTAGCGGGCTCTCTGATACGCAGTATTTT
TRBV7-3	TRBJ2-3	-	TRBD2	CASSPILAGGADTQYF	TGTGCCAGCAGCCCCATACTAGCGGGCGGCGCAGATACGCAGTATTTT
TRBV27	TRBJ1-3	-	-	CASSLTGVSGNTIYF	TGTGCCAGCAGTCTCACAGGAGTCAGTGGAAACACCATATATTTT
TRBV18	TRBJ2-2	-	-	CASSLGQNTGELFF	TGTGCCAGCTCACTTGGCCAAAACACCGGGGAGCTGTTTTTT
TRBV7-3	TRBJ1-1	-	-	CASSLNRNTEAFF	TGTGCCAGCAGCTTAAACAGGAACACTGAAGCTTTCTTT
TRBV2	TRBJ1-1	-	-	CASSVFQGTEAFF	TGTGCCAGCAGTGTTTTTCAGGGAACTGAAGCTTTCTTT
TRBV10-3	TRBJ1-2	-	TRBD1	CAISESQGEIGGYTF	TGTGCCATCAGTGAGTCACAGGGGGAGATAGGGGGCTACACCTTC
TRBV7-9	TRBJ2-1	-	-	CASSLLGDEQFF	TGTGCCAGCAGCCTTCTAGGGGATGAGCAGTTCTTC
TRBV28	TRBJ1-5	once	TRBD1	CASSLRTGGHQPQHF	TGTGCCAGCAGTTTAAGGACAGGGGGACATCAGCCCCAGCATTTT
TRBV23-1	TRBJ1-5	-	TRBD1	CASSPRRTGSGNQPQHF	TGCGCCAGCAGTCCACGGAGGACAGGGAGCGGCAATCAGCCCCAGCATTTT
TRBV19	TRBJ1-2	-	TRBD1	CASSVWTGWSANYGYTF	TGTGCCAGTAGTGTGTGGACAGGTTGGTCGGCTAACTATGGCTACACCTTC
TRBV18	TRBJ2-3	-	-	CASSPALADTQYF	TGTGCCAGCTCACCAGCGCTAGCCGATACGCAGTATTTT
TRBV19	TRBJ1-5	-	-	CASRPRGGLRGNQPQHF	TGTGCCAGTAGGCCTCGCGGGGGTCTTCGCGGCAATCAGCCCCAGCATTTT
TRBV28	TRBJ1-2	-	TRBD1	CASSSYLYDRAGGYTF	TGTGCCAGCAGTTCGTACCTGTACGACAGGGCGGGGGGCTACACCTTC
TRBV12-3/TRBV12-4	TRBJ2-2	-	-	CASSPGTEGELFF	TGTGCCAGCAGTCCCGGGACTGAGGGGGAGCTGTTTTTT
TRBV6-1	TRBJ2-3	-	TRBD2	CASSERGVDTQYF	TGTGCCAGCAGTGAACGGGGGGTGGATACGCAGTATTTT
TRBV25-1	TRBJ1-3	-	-	CASSEVGGNTIYF	TGTGCCAGCAGTGAGGTCGGGGGAAACACCATATATTTT
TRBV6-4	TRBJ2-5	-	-	CASSAESGETQYF	TGTGCCAGCAGTGCGGAAAGCGGTGAGACCCAGTACTTC
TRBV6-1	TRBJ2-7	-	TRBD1	CASSEGGTGYSYEQYF	TGTGCCAGCAGTGAAGGGGGGACAGGATACTCCTACGAGCAGTACTTC
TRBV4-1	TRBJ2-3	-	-	CASSQEAAGTTDTQYF	TGCGCCAGCAGCCAGGAGGCCGCGGGAACCACAGATACGCAGTATTTT
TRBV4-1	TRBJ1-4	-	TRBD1	CASSQAPGQANEKLFF	TGCGCCAGCAGCCAAGCGCCGGGACAGGCGAATGAAAAACTGTTTTTT
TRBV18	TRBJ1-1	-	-	CASSPAVNTEAFF	TGTGCCAGCTCACCCGCAGTGAACACTGAAGCTTTCTTT
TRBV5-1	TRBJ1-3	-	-	CASSLVMGSSGNTIYF	TGCGCCAGCAGCTTGGTCATGGGGAGCTCTGGAAACACCATATATTTT
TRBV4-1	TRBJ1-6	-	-	CASSQLYPGGGRSFYSPLHF	TGCGCCAGCAGCCAATTGTATCCGGGTGGGGGCCGATCTTTTTATTCACCCCTCCACTTT
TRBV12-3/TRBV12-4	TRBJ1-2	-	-	CASSDLGYGYTF	TGTGCCAGCAGCGATCTCGGCTATGGCTACACCTTC
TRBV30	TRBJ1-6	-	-	CAWSNSRVRANNSPLHF	TGTGCCTGGAGTAATTCCCGAGTCAGGGCTAATAATTCACCCCTCCACTTT